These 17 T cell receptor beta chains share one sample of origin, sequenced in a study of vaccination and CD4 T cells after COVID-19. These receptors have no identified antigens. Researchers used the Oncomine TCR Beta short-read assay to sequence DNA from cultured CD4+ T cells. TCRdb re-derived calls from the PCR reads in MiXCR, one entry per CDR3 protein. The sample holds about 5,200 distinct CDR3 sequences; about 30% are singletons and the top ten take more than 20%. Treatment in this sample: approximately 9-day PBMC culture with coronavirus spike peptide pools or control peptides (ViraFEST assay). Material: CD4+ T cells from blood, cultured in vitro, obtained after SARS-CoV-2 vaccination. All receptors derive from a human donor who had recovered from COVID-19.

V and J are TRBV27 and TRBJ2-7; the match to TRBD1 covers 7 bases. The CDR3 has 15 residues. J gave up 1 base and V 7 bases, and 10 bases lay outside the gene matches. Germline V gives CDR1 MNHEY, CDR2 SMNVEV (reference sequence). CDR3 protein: CASKKTDRVSYEQYF. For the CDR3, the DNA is TGTGCCAGCAAAAAGACCGACAGGGTGTCCTACGAGCAGTACTTC.

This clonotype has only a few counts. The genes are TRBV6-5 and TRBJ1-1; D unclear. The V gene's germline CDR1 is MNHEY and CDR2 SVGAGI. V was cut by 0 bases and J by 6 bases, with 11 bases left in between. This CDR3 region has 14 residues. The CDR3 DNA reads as TGTGCCAGCAGTTACTCCGGGCAGCCCCCTGAAGCTTTCTTT. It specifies CASSYSGQPPEAFF.

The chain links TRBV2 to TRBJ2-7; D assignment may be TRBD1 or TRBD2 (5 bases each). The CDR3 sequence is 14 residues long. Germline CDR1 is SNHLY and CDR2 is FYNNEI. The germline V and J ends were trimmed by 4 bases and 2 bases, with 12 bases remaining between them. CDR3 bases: TGTGCCAGCAGTGGTATTGAGGGGACCTACGAGCAGTACTTC. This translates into CASSGIEGTYEQYF.

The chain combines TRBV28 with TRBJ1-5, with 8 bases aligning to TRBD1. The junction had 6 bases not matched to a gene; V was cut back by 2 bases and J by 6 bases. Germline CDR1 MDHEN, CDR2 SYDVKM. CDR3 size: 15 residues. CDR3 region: CASSLTTGVGQPQHF. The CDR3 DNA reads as TGTGCCAGCAGTTTAACGACAGGGGTAGGTCAGCCCCAGCATTTT.

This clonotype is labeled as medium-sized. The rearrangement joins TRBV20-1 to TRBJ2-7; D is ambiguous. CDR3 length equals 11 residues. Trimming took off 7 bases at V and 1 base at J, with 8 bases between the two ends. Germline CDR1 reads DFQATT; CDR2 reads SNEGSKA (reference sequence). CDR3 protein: CSGVASYEQYF. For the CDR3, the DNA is TGCAGTGGCGTGGCGTCCTACGAGCAGTACTTC.

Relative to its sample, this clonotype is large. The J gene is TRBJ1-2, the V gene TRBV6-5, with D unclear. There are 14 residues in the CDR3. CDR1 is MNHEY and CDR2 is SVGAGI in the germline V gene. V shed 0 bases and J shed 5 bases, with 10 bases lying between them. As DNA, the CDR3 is TGTGCCAGCAGTTACTCGCAGGCACCGTATGGCTACACCTTC. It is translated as CASSYSQAPYGYTF.

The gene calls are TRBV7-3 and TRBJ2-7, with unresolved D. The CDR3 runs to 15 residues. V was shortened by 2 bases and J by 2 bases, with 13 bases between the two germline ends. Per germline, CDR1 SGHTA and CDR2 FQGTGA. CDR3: CASSLGPTGTYEQYF. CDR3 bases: TGTGCCAGCAGCTTAGGACCGACGGGTACCTACGAGCAGTACTTC.

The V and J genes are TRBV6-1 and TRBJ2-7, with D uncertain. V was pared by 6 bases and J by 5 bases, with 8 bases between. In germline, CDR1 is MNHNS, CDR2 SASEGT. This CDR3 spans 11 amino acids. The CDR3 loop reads CASSHRHEQYF. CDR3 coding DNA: TGTGCCAGCAGCCACCGCCACGAGCAGTACTTC.

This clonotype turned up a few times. The CDR3, as DNA: TGTGCCAGCAGCTCACCACAGGGGGTCTATGGCTACACCTTC. It encodes CASSSPQGVYGYTF. The rearrangement uses TRBV28 and TRBJ1-2, with 8 positions matching TRBD1. This CDR3 has 14 residues. Germline CDR1 reads MDHEN; CDR2 reads SYDVKM. Trimming removed 6 bases from V and 4 bases from J; junction bases left unmatched: 7.

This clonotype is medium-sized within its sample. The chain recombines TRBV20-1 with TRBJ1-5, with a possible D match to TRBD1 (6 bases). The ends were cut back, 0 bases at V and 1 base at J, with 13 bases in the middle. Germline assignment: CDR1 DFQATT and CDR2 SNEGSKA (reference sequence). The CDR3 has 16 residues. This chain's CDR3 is CSARDHTGLSNQPQHF. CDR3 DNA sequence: TGCAGTGCTAGAGACCACACAGGGTTAAGCAATCAGCCCCAGCATTTT.

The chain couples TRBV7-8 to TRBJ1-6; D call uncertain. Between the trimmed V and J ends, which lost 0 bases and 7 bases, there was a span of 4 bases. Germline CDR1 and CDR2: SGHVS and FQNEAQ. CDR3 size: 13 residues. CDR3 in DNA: TGTGCCAGCAGCTTAGCAGACAATTCACCCCTCCACTTT. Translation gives CASSLADNSPLHF. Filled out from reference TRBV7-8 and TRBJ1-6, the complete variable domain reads GAGVSQSPRYKVAKRGQDVALRCDPISGHVSLFWYQQALGQGPEFLTYFQNEAQLDKSGLPSDRFFAERPEGSVSTLKIQRTQQEDSAVYLCASSLADNSPLHFGNGTRLTVT.

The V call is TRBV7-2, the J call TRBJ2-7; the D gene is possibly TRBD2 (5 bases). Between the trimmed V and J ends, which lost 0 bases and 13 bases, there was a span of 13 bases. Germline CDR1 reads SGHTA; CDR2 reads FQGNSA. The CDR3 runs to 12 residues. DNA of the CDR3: TGTGCCAGCAGCTTAGCGGGCCTGAGGGTTTACTTC. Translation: CASSLAGLRVYF. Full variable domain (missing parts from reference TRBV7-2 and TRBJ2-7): GAGVSQSPSNKVTEKGKDVELRCDPISGHTALYWYRQSLGQGLEFLIYFQGNSAPDKSGLPSDRFSAERTGGSVSTLTIQRTQQEDSAVYLCASSLAGLRVYFGPGTRLTVT.

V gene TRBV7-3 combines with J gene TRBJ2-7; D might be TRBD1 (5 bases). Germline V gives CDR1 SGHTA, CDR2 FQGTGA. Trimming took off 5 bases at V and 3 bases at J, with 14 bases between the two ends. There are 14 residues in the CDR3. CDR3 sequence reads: CASSPRQGVYEQYF. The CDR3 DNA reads TGTGCCAGCAGCCCCCGCCAGGGTGTCTACGAGCAGTACTTC.

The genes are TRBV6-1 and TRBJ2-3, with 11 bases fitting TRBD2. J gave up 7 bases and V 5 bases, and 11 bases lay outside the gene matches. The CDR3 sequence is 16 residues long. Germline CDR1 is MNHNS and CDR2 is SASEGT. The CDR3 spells CASSITGTSGVYTQYF. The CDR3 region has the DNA TGTGCCAGCAGTATCACCGGGACTAGCGGCGTATATACGCAGTATTTT.

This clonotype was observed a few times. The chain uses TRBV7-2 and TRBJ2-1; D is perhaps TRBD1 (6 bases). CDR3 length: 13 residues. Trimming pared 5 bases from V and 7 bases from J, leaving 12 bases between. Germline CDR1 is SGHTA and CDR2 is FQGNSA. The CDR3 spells CASSLHTGNEQFF. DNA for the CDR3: TGTGCCAGCAGCCTACATACAGGGAATGAGCAGTTCTTC. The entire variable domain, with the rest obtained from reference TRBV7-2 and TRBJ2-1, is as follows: GAGVSQSPSNKVTEKGKDVELRCDPISGHTALYWYRQSLGQGLEFLIYFQGNSAPDKSGLPSDRFSAERTGGSVSTLTIQRTQQEDSAVYLCASSLHTGNEQFFGPGTRLTVL.

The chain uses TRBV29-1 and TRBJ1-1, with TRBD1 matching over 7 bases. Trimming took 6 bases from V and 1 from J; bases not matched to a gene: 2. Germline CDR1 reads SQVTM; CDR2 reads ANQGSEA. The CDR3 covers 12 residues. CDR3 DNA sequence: TGCAGCGTGCGGACAGGGAACACTGAAGCTTTCTTT. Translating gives CSVRTGNTEAFF.

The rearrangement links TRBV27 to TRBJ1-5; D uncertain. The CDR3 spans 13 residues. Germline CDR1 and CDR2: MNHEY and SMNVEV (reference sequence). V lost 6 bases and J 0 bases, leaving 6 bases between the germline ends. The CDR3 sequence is CASRAYSNQPQHF. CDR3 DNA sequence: TGTGCCAGCAGGGCCTATAGCAATCAGCCCCAGCATTTT.